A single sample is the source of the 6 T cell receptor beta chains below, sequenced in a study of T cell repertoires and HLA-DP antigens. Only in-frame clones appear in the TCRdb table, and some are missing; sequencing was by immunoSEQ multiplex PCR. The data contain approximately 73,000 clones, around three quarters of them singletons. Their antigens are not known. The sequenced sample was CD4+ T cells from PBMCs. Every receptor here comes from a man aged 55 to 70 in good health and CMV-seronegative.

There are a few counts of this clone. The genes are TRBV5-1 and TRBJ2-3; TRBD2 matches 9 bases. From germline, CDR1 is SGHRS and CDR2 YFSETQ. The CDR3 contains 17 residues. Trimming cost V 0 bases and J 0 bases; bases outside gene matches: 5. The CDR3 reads CASSLVLAGASTDTQYF. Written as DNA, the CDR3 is TGCGCCAGCAGCTTGGTCTTAGCGGGGGCTAGCACAGATACGCAGTATTTT.

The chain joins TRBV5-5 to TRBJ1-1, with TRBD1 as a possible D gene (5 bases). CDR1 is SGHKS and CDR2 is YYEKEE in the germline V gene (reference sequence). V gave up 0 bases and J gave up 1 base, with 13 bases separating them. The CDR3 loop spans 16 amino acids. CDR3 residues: CASSLARGSPNTEAFF. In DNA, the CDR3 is TGTGCCAGCAGCTTGGCCCGGGGCAGTCCGAACACTGAAGCTTTCTTT.

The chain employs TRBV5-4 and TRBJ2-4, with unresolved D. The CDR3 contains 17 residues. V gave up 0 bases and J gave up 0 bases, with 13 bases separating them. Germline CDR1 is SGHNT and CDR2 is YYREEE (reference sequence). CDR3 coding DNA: TGTGCCAGCAGCTTGGGGATGGGTGCCGGAGCCAAAAACATTCAGTACTTC. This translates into CASSLGMGAGAKNIQYF.

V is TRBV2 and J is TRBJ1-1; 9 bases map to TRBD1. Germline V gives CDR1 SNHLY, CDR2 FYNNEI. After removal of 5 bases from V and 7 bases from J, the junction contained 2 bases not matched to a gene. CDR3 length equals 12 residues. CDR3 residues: CASSRDRDEAFF. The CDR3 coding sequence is TGTGCCAGCAGTCGGGACAGGGATGAAGCTTTCTTT.

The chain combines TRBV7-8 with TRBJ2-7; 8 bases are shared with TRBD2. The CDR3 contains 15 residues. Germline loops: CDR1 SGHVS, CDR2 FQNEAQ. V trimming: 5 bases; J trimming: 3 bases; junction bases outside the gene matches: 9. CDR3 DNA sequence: TGTGCCAGCAGCCTACAGGGACTAGGTGACTACGAGCAGTACTTC. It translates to CASSLQGLGDYEQYF.

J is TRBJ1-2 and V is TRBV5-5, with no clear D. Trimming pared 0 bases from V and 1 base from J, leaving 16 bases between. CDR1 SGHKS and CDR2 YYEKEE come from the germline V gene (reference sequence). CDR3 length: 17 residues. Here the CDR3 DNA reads TGTGCCAGCAGCTTGGCGTATGCAGGCCGCTTTAACTATGGCTACACCTTC. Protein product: CASSLAYAGRFNYGYTF.